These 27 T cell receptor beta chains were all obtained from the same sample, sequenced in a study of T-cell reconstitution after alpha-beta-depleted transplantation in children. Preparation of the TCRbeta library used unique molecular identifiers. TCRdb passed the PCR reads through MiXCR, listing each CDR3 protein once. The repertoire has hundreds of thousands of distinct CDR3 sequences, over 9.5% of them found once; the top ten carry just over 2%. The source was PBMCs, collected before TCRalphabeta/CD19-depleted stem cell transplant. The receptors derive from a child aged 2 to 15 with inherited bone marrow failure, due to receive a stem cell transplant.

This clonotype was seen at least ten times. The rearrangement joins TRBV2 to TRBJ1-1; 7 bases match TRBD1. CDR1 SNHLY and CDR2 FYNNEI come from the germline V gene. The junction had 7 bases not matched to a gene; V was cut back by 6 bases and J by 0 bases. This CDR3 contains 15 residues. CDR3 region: CASRLGQVMNTEAFF. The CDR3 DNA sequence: TGTGCCAGCAGATTAGGACAGGTTATGAACACTGAAGCTTTCTTT.

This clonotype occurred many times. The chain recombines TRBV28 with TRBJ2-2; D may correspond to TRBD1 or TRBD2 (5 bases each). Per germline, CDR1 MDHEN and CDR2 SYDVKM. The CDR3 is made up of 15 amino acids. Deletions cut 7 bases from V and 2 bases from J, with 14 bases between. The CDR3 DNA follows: TGTGCCAGCACCTCCCCGGGACCAAACACCGGGGAGCTGTTTTTT. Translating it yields CASTSPGPNTGELFF.

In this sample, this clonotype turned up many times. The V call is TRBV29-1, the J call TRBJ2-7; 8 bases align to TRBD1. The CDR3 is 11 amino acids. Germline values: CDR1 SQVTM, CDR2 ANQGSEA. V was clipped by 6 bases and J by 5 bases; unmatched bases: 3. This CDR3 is CSVDRGNEQYF. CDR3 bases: TGCAGCGTAGACAGGGGCAACGAGCAGTACTTC.

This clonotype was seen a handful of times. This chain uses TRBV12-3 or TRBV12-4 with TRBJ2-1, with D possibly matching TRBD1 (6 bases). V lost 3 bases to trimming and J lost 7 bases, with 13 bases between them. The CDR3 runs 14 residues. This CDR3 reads CASSLGQGSNEQFF. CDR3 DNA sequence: TGTGCCAGCAGTTTGGGGCAGGGGTCAAATGAGCAGTTCTTC.

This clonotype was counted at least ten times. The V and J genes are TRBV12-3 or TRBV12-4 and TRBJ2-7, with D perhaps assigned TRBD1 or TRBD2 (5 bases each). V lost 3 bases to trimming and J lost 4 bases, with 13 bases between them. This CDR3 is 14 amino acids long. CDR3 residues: CASSFSVGVYEQYF. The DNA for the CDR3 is TGTGCCAGCAGTTTTTCGGTGGGGGTGTACGAGCAGTACTTC.

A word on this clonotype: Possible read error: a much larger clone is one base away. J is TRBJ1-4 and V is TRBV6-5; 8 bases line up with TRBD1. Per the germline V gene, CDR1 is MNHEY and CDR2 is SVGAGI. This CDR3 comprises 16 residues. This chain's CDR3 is CTSSYRPRGQGGKLFF. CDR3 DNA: TGTACCAGCAGTTACCGGCCCAGGGGGCAAGGAGGAAAACTGTTTTTT.

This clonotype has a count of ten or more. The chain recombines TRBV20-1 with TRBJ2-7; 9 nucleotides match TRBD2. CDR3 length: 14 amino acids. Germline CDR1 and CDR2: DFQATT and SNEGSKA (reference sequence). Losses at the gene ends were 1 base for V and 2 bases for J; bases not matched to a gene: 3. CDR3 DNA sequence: TGCAGTGCTAGAGTTAGCGGGAGCCCCTACGAGCAGTACTTC. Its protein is CSARVSGSPYEQYF.

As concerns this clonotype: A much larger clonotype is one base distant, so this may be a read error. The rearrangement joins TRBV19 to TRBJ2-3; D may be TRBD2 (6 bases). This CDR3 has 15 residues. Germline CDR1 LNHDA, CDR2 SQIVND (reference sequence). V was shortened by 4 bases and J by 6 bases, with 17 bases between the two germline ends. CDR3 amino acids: CASSTTAGPWDTQYF. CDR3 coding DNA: TGTGCCAGTAGTACCACAGCGGGCCCATGGGATACGCAGTATTTT. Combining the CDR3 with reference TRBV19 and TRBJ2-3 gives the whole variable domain DGGITQSPKYLFRKEGQNVTLSCEQNLNHDAMYWYRQDPGQGLRLIYYSQIVNDFQKGDIAEGYSVSREKKESFPLTVTSAQKNPTAFYLCASSTTAGPWDTQYFGPGTRLTVL.

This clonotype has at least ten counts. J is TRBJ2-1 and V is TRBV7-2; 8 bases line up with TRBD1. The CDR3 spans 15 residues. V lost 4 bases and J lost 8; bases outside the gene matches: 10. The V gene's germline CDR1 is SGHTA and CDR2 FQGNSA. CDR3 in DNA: TGTGCCAGCAGCTGGCGGGACAGGCCTTATGATGAGCAGTTCTTC. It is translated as CASSWRDRPYDEQFF. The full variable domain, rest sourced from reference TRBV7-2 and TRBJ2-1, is GAGVSQSPSNKVTEKGKDVELRCDPISGHTALYWYRQSLGQGLEFLIYFQGNSAPDKSGLPSDRFSAERTGGSVSTLTIQRTQQEDSAVYLCASSWRDRPYDEQFFGPGTRLTVL.

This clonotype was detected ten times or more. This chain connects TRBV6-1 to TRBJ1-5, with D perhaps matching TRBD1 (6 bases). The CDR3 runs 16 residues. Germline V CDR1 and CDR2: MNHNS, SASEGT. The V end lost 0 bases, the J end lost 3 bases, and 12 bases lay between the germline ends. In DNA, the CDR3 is TGTGCCAGCAGTGAAGCGGCCAGGGGCGTCAATCAGCCCCAGCATTTT. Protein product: CASSEAARGVNQPQHF.

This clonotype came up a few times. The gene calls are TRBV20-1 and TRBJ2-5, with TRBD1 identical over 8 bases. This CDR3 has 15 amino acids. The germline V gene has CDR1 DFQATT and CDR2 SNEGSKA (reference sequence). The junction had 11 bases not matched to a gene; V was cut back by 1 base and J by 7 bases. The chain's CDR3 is CSARVTGGTQATQYF. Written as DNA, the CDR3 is TGCAGTGCTAGAGTTACAGGGGGGACACAGGCGACCCAGTACTTC.

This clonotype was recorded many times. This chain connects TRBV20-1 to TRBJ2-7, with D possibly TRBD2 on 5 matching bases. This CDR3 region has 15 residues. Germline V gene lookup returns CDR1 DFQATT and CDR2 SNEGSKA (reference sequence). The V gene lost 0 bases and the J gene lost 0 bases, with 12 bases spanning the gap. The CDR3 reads CSARDLLGSSYEQYF. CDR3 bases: TGCAGTGCTAGAGACCTTCTAGGGAGCTCCTACGAGCAGTACTTC.

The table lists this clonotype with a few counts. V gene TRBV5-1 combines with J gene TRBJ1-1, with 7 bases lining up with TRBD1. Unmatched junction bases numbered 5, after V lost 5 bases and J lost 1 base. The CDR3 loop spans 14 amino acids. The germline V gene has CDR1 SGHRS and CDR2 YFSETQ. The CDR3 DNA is TGCGCCAGCAGAACCGGGACAGAGAACACTGAAGCTTTCTTT. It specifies CASRTGTENTEAFF.

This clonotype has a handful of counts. CDR3 DNA: TGCAGTGCTAGAGAGGCAGGGATGAAGGTTTCACCCCTCCACTTT. This sequence encodes CSAREAGMKVSPLHF. The gene calls are TRBV20-1 and TRBJ1-6; the D gene is possibly TRBD1 (5 bases). There are 15 residues in the CDR3. CDR1 is DFQATT and CDR2 is SNEGSKA in the germline V gene (reference sequence). The V and J ends lost 0 bases and 9 bases respectively, with 15 bases between them.

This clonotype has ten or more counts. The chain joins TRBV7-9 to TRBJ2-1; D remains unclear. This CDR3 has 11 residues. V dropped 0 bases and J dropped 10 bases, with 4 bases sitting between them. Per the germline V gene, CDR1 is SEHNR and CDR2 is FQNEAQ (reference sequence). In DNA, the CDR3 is TGTGCCAGCAGCTTAGCGGCCGAGCAGTTCTTC. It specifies CASSLAAEQFF.

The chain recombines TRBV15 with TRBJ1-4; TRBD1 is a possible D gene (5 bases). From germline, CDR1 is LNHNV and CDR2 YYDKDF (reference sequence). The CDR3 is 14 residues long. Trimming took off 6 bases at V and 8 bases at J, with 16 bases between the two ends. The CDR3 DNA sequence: TGTGCCACCAGTCCTAGGGGCGCAGAGGAAAAACTGTTTTTT. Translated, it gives CATSPRGAEEKLFF. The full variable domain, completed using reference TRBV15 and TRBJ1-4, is DAMVIQNPRYQVTQFGKPVTLSCSQTLNHNVMYWYQQKSSQAPKLLFHYYDKDFNNEADTPDNFQSRRPNTSFCFLDIRSPGLGDTAMYLCATSPRGAEEKLFFGSGTQLSVL.

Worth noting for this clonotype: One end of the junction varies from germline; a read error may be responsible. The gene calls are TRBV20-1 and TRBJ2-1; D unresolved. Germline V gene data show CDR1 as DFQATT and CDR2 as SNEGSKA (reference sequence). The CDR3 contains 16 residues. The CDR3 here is CCARDSIAQAYNEQFF. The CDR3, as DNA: TGCTGTGCTAGAGACTCAATTGCGCAGGCCTACAATGAGCAGTTCTTC.

This CDR3 is CASSLEYGRTYEQYF. The CDR3 DNA reads TGTGCCAGCAGTTTAGAATACGGACGAACCTACGAGCAGTACTTC. The rearrangement links TRBV12-3 or TRBV12-4 to TRBJ2-7; D not certain. This CDR3 contains 15 residues. Between the trimmed V and J ends, which lost 1 base and 2 bases, there was a span of 12 bases.

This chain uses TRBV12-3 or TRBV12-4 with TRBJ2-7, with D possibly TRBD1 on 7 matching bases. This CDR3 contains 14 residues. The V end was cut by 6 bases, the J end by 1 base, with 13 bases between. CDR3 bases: TGTGCCAGCAGACCGACAGGGAGGTCCTACGAGCAGTACTTC. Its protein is CASRPTGRSYEQYF.

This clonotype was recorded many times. CDR3 residues: CASSIQRYGYTF. CDR3 DNA sequence: TGTGCCAGTAGTATCCAGAGATATGGCTACACCTTC. The chain has TRBV19 and TRBJ1-2, with unresolved D. Germline V CDR1 and CDR2: LNHDA, SQIVND (reference sequence). CDR3 size: 12 residues. Trimming pared 3 bases from V and 5 bases from J, leaving 7 bases between.

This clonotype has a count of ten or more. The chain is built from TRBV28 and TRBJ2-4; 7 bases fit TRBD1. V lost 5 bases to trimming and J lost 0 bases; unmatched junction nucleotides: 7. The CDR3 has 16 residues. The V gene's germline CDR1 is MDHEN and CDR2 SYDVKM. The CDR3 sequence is CASSPGTELAKNIQYF. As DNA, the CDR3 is TGTGCCAGCAGTCCCGGGACAGAGCTAGCCAAAAACATTCAGTACTTC.

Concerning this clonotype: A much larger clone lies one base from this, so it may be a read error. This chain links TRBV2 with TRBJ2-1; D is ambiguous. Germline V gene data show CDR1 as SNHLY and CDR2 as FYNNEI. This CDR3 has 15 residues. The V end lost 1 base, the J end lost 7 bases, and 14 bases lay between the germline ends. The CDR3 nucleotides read TGTGCCAGCAGTGAAGAGGTTAGTTTTTCGAATGAGCAGTTCTTC. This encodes CASSEEVSFSNEQFF.

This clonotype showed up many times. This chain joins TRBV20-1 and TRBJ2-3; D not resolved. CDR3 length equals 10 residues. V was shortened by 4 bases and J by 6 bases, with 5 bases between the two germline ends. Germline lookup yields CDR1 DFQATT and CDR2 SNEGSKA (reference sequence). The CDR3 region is CSATSDTQYF. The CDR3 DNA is TGCAGTGCTACTTCCGATACGCAGTATTTT.

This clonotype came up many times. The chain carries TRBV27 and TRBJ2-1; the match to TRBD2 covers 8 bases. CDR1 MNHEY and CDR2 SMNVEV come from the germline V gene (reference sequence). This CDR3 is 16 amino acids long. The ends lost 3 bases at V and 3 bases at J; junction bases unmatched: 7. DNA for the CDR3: TGTGCCAGCAGTTTGGCAGCCGGGACTAGCTACAATGAGCAGTTCTTC. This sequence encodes CASSLAAGTSYNEQFF.

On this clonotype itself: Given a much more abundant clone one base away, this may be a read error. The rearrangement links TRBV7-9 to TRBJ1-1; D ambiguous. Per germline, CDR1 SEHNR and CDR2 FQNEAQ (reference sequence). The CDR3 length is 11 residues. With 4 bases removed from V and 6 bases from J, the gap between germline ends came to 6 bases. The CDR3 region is CASSCLAEAFF. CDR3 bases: TGTGCCAGCAGCTGCTTGGCTGAAGCTTTCTTT.

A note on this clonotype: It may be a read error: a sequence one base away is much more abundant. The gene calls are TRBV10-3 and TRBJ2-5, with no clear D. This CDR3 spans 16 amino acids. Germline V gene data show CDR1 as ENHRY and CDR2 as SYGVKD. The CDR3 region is CAISESQGRIQETQHF. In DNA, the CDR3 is TGTGCCATCAGTGAGTCACAAGGGCGCATACAAGAGACCCAGCACTTC.

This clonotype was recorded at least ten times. CDR3 in DNA: TGTGCCAGCAGTTTGGTAGGGGGGCCAAACACCGGGGAGCTGTTTTTT. Its protein is CASSLVGGPNTGELFF. V and J are TRBV28 and TRBJ2-2, with D perhaps being TRBD1 or TRBD2 (6 bases each). Trimming took off 3 bases at V and 2 bases at J, with 13 bases between the two ends. The length of the CDR3 is 16 residues. CDR1 MDHEN and CDR2 SYDVKM come from the germline V gene.